The 23 T cell receptor beta chains in this list originate from one sample, sequenced in a study of metastatic and nonmetastatic thyroid tumors. Treatment of any kind had been given to no patient before thyroid surgery. TCRdb reassembled clones from the PCR reads with MiXCR. Of 30,000 to 35,000 clones in the sample, roughly a fifth were seen once. The sample was blood. The receptors were gathered from a female donor with papillary thyroid cancer or a benign thyroid nodule (not recorded which). Some clones in this sample may be carry-over from other donors' samples.

This clone was recorded at least ten times. The chain couples TRBV7-3 to TRBJ2-4; D tentatively fits TRBD1 or TRBD2 (6 bases each). Germline loops: CDR1 SGHTA, CDR2 FQGTGA. The CDR3 is 14 residues long. Trimming cost V 5 bases and J 9 bases, with 17 bases left between them. The CDR3 DNA reads as TGTGCCAGCAGCCGGCTAGGGGGGCAGGGCATTCAGTACTTC. Translating it yields CASSRLGGQGIQYF.

The chain uses TRBV12-5 and TRBJ1-1; D possibly corresponds to TRBD1 (5 bases). The CDR3 loop spans 14 amino acids. V was shortened by 5 bases and J by 3 bases, with 13 bases between the two germline ends. Germline V gives CDR1 LGHNT, CDR2 FRNRAP. CDR3 region: CASGPEGTDTEAFF. In DNA form, the CDR3 reads TGTGCTAGTGGTCCCGAAGGGACGGACACTGAAGCTTTCTTT.

The chain combines TRBV11-2 with TRBJ2-6; no reliable D call. Trimming cost V 1 base and J 2 bases, with 9 bases left between them. This CDR3 spans 16 amino acids. Germline assignment: CDR1 SGHAT and CDR2 FQNNGV. DNA for the CDR3: TGTGCCAGCAGCTTAGTGGGGTCGACTGGGGCCAACGTCCTGACTTTC. Amino acids: CASSLVGSTGANVLTF.

There are many counts of this clone. V gene TRBV5-1 combines with J gene TRBJ2-2, with D possibly called TRBD1 or TRBD2 (5 bases each). Trimming left V 3 bases short and J 2 bases short, with 11 bases between. Germline CDR1 reads SGHRS; CDR2 reads YFSETQ. The CDR3 loop spans 15 amino acids. CDR3 amino acids: CASSSRDHNTGELFF. CDR3 DNA: TGCGCCAGCAGCTCTAGGGACCATAACACCGGGGAGCTGTTTTTT.

Comments on this clone: Given a much more abundant clone one base away, this may be a read error. Because it lacks the conserved phenylalanine or tryptophan at the end, this CDR3 is likely a read error. The chain links TRBV11-3 to TRBJ2-5; D might be TRBD2 (5 bases). The germline gives CDR1 SGHNT, CDR2 YENEEA. Trimming pared 2 bases from V and 4 bases from J, leaving 8 bases between. The CDR3 consists of 13 residues. The CDR3, as DNA: TGTGCCAGCAGCTTATATCGGGGAGAGACCCAGTACCTC. Translating gives CASSLYRGETQYL.

In this sample, this clone turned up many times. CDR3 loop: CASSLLAGDTDTQYF. CDR3 DNA: TGTGCCAGCAGCTTACTGGCGGGGGACACAGATACGCAGTATTTT. The chain couples TRBV7-3 to TRBJ2-3, with TRBD2 identical over 7 bases. The CDR3 totals 15 residues. Germline CDR1 and CDR2: SGHTA and FQGTGA. The trim removed 2 bases at V and 2 bases at J, leaving 4 bases unmatched.

This clone was observed many times. The chain uses TRBV5-1 and TRBJ2-2; D not certain. Per the germline V gene, CDR1 is SGHRS and CDR2 is YFSETQ. CDR3 size: 16 residues. Trimming took 0 bases from V and 2 from J, leaving 11 bases between them. As DNA, the CDR3 is TGCGCCAGCAGCTTGGGTTTTAAGGAAAACACCGGGGAGCTGTTTTTT. Protein product: CASSLGFKENTGELFF.

This clone was detected ten times or more. The rearrangement links TRBV29-1 to TRBJ2-5, with 11 bases fitting TRBD1. The CDR3 extends over 15 amino acids. Germline CDR1 reads SQVTM; CDR2 reads ANQGSEA. Trimming removed 7 bases from V and 4 bases from J; junction bases left unmatched: 11. The CDR3 DNA is TGCAGCGCACATCCCGGGACAGGGGGTGGAGAGACCCAGTACTTC. Protein: CSAHPGTGGGETQYF.

This clone has a count of ten or more. The V and J genes are TRBV4-2 and TRBJ2-7; 7 bases line up with TRBD1. This CDR3 is 15 amino acids long. CDR1 is LGHNA and CDR2 is YNFKEQ in the germline V gene. Trimming cost V 4 bases and J 2 bases; bases outside gene matches: 8. The chain's CDR3 is CASSLKRDRPYEQYF. The DNA of the CDR3 is TGTGCCAGCAGCCTAAAACGGGACAGACCCTACGAGCAGTACTTC.

The rearrangement links TRBV5-1 to TRBJ1-3; 11 bases agree with TRBD1. V gave up 4 bases and J gave up 4 bases; unmatched junction bases: 7. The germline CDR1 and CDR2 sequences are SGHRS and YFSETQ. The CDR3 length is 16 residues. CDR3 nucleotide sequence: TGCGCCAGCAGCCCAGGACAGGGGGCAGCAGGAAACACCATATATTTT. This encodes CASSPGQGAAGNTIYF.

In this sample, this clone turned up many times. The CDR3 DNA sequence: TGCGCCAGCAGCCAATTACCGACAGGGTTGGATGAAAAACTGTTTTTT. It encodes CASSQLPTGLDEKLFF. The chain carries TRBV4-1 and TRBJ1-4; 7 bases match TRBD1. The CDR3 is 16 residues long. J gave up 6 bases and V 2 bases, and 9 bases lay outside the gene matches. CDR1 is MGHRA and CDR2 is YSYEKL in the germline V gene.

The chain couples TRBV10-1 to TRBJ2-7; TRBD1 aligns across 7 bases. Germline V gene lookup returns CDR1 WNHNN and CDR2 SYGVQD (reference sequence). This CDR3 spans 14 amino acids. V trimming: 1 base; J trimming: 5 bases; junction bases outside the gene matches: 5. CDR3 sequence reads: CASSEYGTDHEQYF. The CDR3 region has the DNA TGCGCCAGCAGTGAGTATGGGACAGACCACGAGCAGTACTTC.

This clone came up many times. The rearrangement uses TRBV7-8 and TRBJ1-2; D is possibly TRBD1 (5 bases). The CDR3 covers 16 residues. V was cut by 4 bases and J by 0 bases, with 15 bases left in between. The germline V gene has CDR1 SGHVS and CDR2 FQNEAQ. The CDR3 spells CASSSDNAVANYGYTF. The DNA for the CDR3 is TGTGCCAGCAGCTCGGACAACGCCGTAGCTAACTATGGCTACACCTTC. The full variable domain, completed using reference TRBV7-8 and TRBJ1-2, is GAGVSQSPRYKVAKRGQDVALRCDPISGHVSLFWYQQALGQGPEFLTYFQNEAQLDKSGLPSDRFFAERPEGSVSTLKIQRTQQEDSAVYLCASSSDNAVANYGYTFGSGTRLTVV.

This clone was detected ten times or more. This CDR3 is also generated by other DNA sequences in the sample. The V and J genes are TRBV12-3 or TRBV12-4 and TRBJ1-4; D call uncertain. V was pared by 5 bases and J by 7 bases, with 20 bases between. CDR3 length: 16 amino acids. The CDR3 sequence is CASSPTSGSLSEKLFF. For the CDR3, the DNA is TGTGCCAGCAGTCCCACTTCGGGGTCTCTTAGTGAAAAACTGTTTTTT.

This clone was recorded many times. The chain combines TRBV20-1 with TRBJ2-1; D might be TRBD2 (5 bases). This CDR3 has 11 residues. The germline V gene has CDR1 DFQATT and CDR2 SNEGSKA (reference sequence). The V gene lost 5 bases and the J gene lost 6 bases, with 8 bases spanning the gap. In DNA, the CDR3 is TGCAGTGCTGCTAGCCCCAATGAGCAGTTCTTC. Protein: CSAASPNEQFF.

The V and J genes are TRBV24-1 and TRBJ2-5; 7 positions agree with TRBD1. The germline gives CDR1 KGHDR, CDR2 SFDVKD. Unmatched junction bases numbered 2, after V lost 2 bases and J lost 3 bases. The CDR3 has 14 residues. For the CDR3, the DNA is TGTGCCACCAGTGATTCTGGGACAGAAGAGACCCAGTACTTC. Translating it yields CATSDSGTEETQYF.

In this sample, this clone turned up a few times. The chain couples TRBV2 to TRBJ2-7; D possibly corresponds to TRBD2 (5 bases). Germline values: CDR1 SNHLY, CDR2 FYNNEI. V lost 5 bases and J 5 bases, leaving 10 bases between the germline ends. CDR3 size: 12 residues. CDR3 loop: CASSRERDEQYF. The CDR3 region has the DNA TGTGCCAGCAGTCGCGAGAGGGACGAGCAGTACTTC.

This clone is categorized as medium-sized. The V and J genes are TRBV27 and TRBJ2-7; tentatively, D is TRBD1 (6 bases). The CDR3 has 15 residues. Germline V lookup: CDR1 MNHEY, CDR2 SMNVEV (reference sequence). The V gene lost 4 bases and the J gene lost 1 base, with 14 bases spanning the gap. CDR3 coding DNA: TGTGCCAGCAGTTCGGCCTCGACAGGTTCCTACGAGCAGTACTTC. Translated: CASSSASTGSYEQYF.

The rearrangement links TRBV19 to TRBJ2-7; 9 nucleotides match TRBD1. This CDR3 contains 13 residues. V shed 4 bases and J 5 bases; nucleotides not matched to a gene: 3. Germline CDR1 and CDR2: LNHDA and SQIVND (reference sequence). The CDR3 loop reads CASSRDRANEQYF. In DNA, the CDR3 is TGTGCCAGTAGTAGGGACAGGGCCAACGAGCAGTACTTC.

By share, this clone ranks as medium-sized. V usage is TRBV12-5 and J usage is TRBJ1-2, with a possible D match to TRBD1 (5 bases). The CDR3 totals 14 residues. Trimming removed 1 base at V and 4 bases at J, with 10 bases between. The V gene's germline CDR1 is LGHNT and CDR2 FRNRAP. DNA of the CDR3: TGTGCTAGTGGTTTGGCGACAGAGGGCTATGGCTACACCTTC. Translating it yields CASGLATEGYGYTF.

This chain joins TRBV6-4 and TRBJ2-1; either TRBD1 or TRBD2 may fit D (6 bases each). Germline CDR1 reads MRHNA; CDR2 reads SNTAGT. The CDR3 covers 15 residues. The V and J ends lost 6 bases and 7 bases respectively, with 19 bases between them. DNA of the CDR3: TGTGCCAGCAGGACTAGTGAGGGGCAGGGGAATGAGCAGTTCTTC. Translating it yields CASRTSEGQGNEQFF.

This clone has at least ten counts. The chain joins TRBV19 to TRBJ1-5; 10 bases are shared with TRBD1. The trim removed 6 bases at V and 2 bases at J, leaving 7 bases unmatched. Germline assignment: CDR1 LNHDA and CDR2 SQIVND (reference sequence). The CDR3 runs 16 residues. CDR3 protein: CASRTPGTGGNQPQHF. CDR3 coding DNA: TGTGCCAGTAGGACACCCGGGACAGGGGGCAATCAGCCCCAGCATTTT.

This clone was observed a handful of times. V is TRBV6-5 and J is TRBJ2-1; TRBD2 aligns across 15 bases. V shed 2 bases and J 10 bases; nucleotides not matched to a gene: 3. This CDR3 comprises 15 residues. Germline V gene lookup returns CDR1 MNHEY and CDR2 SVGAGI. CDR3 loop: CASSYGTSGRSEQFF. The CDR3 nucleotides read TGTGCCAGCAGTTACGGGACTAGCGGGAGGAGCGAGCAGTTCTTC.